This passage covers 28 T cell receptor beta chains from one sample sequenced in a study of a mutant IDH1 vaccine in newly diagnosed glioma. Antigens of these TCRs are unknown. Time point specified: week 35, safety follow-up. Vaccine doses each comprised 300 ug of mutant IDH1 20-mer peptide, with topical imiquimod. This table comes from immunoSEQ multiplex PCR, and its TCRdb copy is limited to in-frame clones, with some not included. The data show about 56,000 clones, roughly nine tenths seen once. Sequenced here: PBMCs, sampled from a glioma patient whose treatment included an IDH1 peptide vaccine. All receptors come from a middle-aged man with glioma.

About this clone: The identical CDR3 is also encoded by other nucleotide sequences in the sample. The chain employs TRBV27 and TRBJ1-5; maybe TRBD1 (5 bases). The germline V gene has CDR1 MNHEY and CDR2 SMNVEV (reference sequence). Trimming took 6 bases from V and 1 from J, leaving 10 bases between them. There are 14 residues in the CDR3. CDR3 region: CASSRDGSNQPQHF. The CDR3 nucleotides are TGTGCCAGCAGCCGGGACGGAAGCAATCAGCCCCAGCATTTT.

V usage is TRBV19 and J usage is TRBJ2-1, with TRBD2 matching 10 bases. V lost 3 bases and J lost 4; bases outside the gene matches: 3. In germline, CDR1 is LNHDA, CDR2 SQIVND (reference sequence). CDR3 length equals 15 residues. This chain's CDR3 is CASSIGLAAYNEQFF. The CDR3 nucleotides are TGTGCCAGTAGTATCGGACTAGCGGCGTACAATGAGCAGTTCTTC.

This sequence joins TRBV7-9 and TRBJ2-7; perhaps D is TRBD1 or TRBD2 (6 bases each). The CDR3 is made up of 15 amino acids. Germline loops: CDR1 SEHNR, CDR2 FQNEAQ (reference sequence). Trimming left V 1 base short and J 1 base short, with 11 bases between. The CDR3 bases are TGTGCCAGCAGCTTAGGTTGGGGGGCTTCCTACGAGCAGTACTTC. This encodes CASSLGWGASYEQYF.

The chain combines TRBV7-9 with TRBJ2-1; D may correspond to TRBD1 or TRBD2 (6 bases each). V gave up 2 bases and J gave up 6 bases, with 20 bases separating them. Germline loops: CDR1 SEHNR, CDR2 FQNEAQ (reference sequence). The CDR3 length is 17 residues. CDR3 loop: CASSLRGREFNTNEQFF. The CDR3 DNA follows: TGTGCCAGCAGCTTACGGGGGCGCGAATTTAACACCAATGAGCAGTTCTTC.

This rearrangement joins TRBV19 to TRBJ1-2, with D possibly matching TRBD1 (6 bases). The germline CDR1 and CDR2 sequences are LNHDA and SQIVND (reference sequence). Trimming pared 3 bases from V and 4 bases from J, leaving 18 bases between. The CDR3 is 16 residues long. CDR3 sequence (DNA): TGTGCCAGTAGTATGGTACAGGGAATTATGGGCTATGGCTACACCTTC. Its protein product is CASSMVQGIMGYGYTF.

J is TRBJ1-2 and V is TRBV18; TRBD1 agrees at 7 bases. The CDR3 consists of 15 residues. The germline CDR1 and CDR2 sequences are KGHSH and LQKENI. The V and J ends lost 4 bases and 7 bases, in that order; junction bases with no gene match: 12. As DNA, the CDR3 is TGTGCCAGCTCACAAGGGACAGCCGGGAGGGGTGGCTACACCTTC. The encoded protein is CASSQGTAGRGGYTF.

The gene calls are TRBV25-1 and TRBJ1-4, with D unclear. Trimming pared 3 bases from V and 5 bases from J, leaving 10 bases between. The CDR3 contains 14 residues. Germline CDR1 MGHDK, CDR2 SYGVNS. The CDR3 DNA is TGTGCCAGCAGTGATAGGAACCCCAATGAAAAACTGTTTTTT. Translating it yields CASSDRNPNEKLFF.

The chain carries TRBV6-5 and TRBJ2-7, with 10 bases fitting TRBD1. Per germline, CDR1 MNHEY and CDR2 SVGAGI. With 4 bases clipped from V and 3 bases from J, the junction kept 6 bases outside the gene matches. This CDR3 region has 15 residues. The CDR3 region has the DNA TGTGCCAGCAGTTTCAGTGGGACAGGGGACTACGAGCAGTACTTC. Its protein is CASSFSGTGDYEQYF.

Only one count was recorded for this clone. In DNA form, the CDR3 reads TGTGCCAGTAGTAGGGTGAGCGGGAGATCATACACCGGGGAGCTGTTTTTT. Its protein product is CASSRVSGRSYTGELFF. This rearrangement joins TRBV19 to TRBJ2-2; TRBD2 matches at 8 bases. The trim removed 4 bases at V and 3 bases at J, leaving 10 bases unmatched. The CDR3 is 17 residues long. Germline CDR1 and CDR2: LNHDA and SQIVND (reference sequence).

This clone appeared a single time. V and J are TRBV5-1 and TRBJ2-7; weak D call: TRBD2 (6 bases). The CDR3 covers 13 residues. Trimming left V 2 bases short and J 7 bases short, with 13 bases between. The germline V gene has CDR1 SGHRS and CDR2 YFSETQ. CDR3 sequence (DNA): TGCGCCAGCAGCTTCTGGGGCCGGGGGGAGCAGTACTTC. Translating gives CASSFWGRGEQYF.

The rearrangement uses TRBV7-2 and TRBJ2-7, with 13 bases that match TRBD2. The junction had 9 bases not matched to a gene; V was cut back by 1 base and J by 3 bases. Germline assignment: CDR1 SGHTA and CDR2 FQGNSA. The CDR3 consists of 18 residues. The CDR3 DNA follows: TGTGCCAGCAGCTTAGTCCGGACTAGCGGGAGTAAGTACTACGAGCAGTACTTC. Protein product: CASSLVRTSGSKYYEQYF.

The rearrangement uses TRBV5-8 and TRBJ1-5; 7 bases line up with TRBD1. The J segment lost 7 bases and the V segment lost 4 bases, leaving 8 bases of the junction unmatched. Germline V gene sequence: CDR1 SGHTS, CDR2 YDEGEE. The CDR3 runs 14 residues. The CDR3 here is CASSPRQGRQPQHF. CDR3 nucleotides: TGTGCCAGCAGCCCACGACAGGGTCGCCAGCCCCAGCATTTT.

V is TRBV18 and J is TRBJ2-3, with TRBD2 as a possible D gene (5 bases). The V end lost 1 base, the J end lost 2 bases, and 13 bases lay between the germline ends. The CDR3 loop spans 16 amino acids. Germline V gene lookup returns CDR1 KGHSH and CDR2 LQKENI. CDR3 sequence: CASSPRSGSFTDTQYF. DNA of the CDR3: TGTGCCAGCTCACCACGGTCGGGAAGCTTCACAGATACGCAGTATTTT.

A few counts support this clone. The chain employs TRBV29-1 and TRBJ1-1, with D perhaps TRBD1 (5 bases). The CDR3 consists of 14 residues. Trimming stripped 5 bases from V and 1 base from J, with 14 bases between. The V gene's germline CDR1 is SQVTM and CDR2 ANQGSEA. In nucleotides, the CDR3 is TGCAGCGTTCACATGCAGGGTGCGAACACTGAAGCTTTCTTT. Its translation: CSVHMQGANTEAFF.

V is TRBV27 and J is TRBJ1-5; possibly TRBD1 for D (5 bases). V shed 4 bases and J shed 6 bases, with 16 bases lying between them. The CDR3 has 15 amino acids. Per germline, CDR1 MNHEY and CDR2 SMNVEV (reference sequence). The CDR3 DNA follows: TGTGCCAGCAGTTCACAGGCGTCCCCAGGTCAGCCCCAGCATTTT. Translating it yields CASSSQASPGQPQHF.

The J gene is TRBJ2-7, the V gene TRBV9, with 11 positions matching TRBD2. The V segment lost 0 bases and the J segment 9 bases; nucleotides outside the gene matches: 5. The CDR3 contains 14 residues. The germline V gene has CDR1 SGDLS and CDR2 YYNGEE. CDR3: CASSVELAGVVQYF. The DNA of the CDR3 is TGTGCCAGCAGCGTAGAACTAGCGGGAGTGGTGCAGTACTTC. Based on the CDR3 plus reference TRBV9 and TRBJ2-7, the full variable domain is DSGVTQTPKHLITATGQRVTLRCSPRSGDLSVYWYQQSLDQGLQFLIQYYNGEERAKGNILERFSAQQFPDLHSELNLSSLELGDSALYFCASSVELAGVVQYFGPGTRLTVT.

This chain uses TRBV18 with TRBJ2-7; D remains ambiguous. V dropped 0 bases and J dropped 0 bases, with 15 bases sitting between them. Germline-derived CDR1 and CDR2 are KGHSH and LQKENI. This CDR3 comprises 17 residues. The CDR3 region has the DNA TGTGCCAGCTCACCACCGGGTCAACTCTTGAGCTCCTACGAGCAGTACTTC. Encoded protein: CASSPPGQLLSSYEQYF.

The rearrangement uses TRBV4-2 and TRBJ1-1, with D maybe TRBD1 (5 bases). From germline, CDR1 is LGHNA and CDR2 YNFKEQ. The CDR3 covers 15 residues. Trimming took 1 base from V and 2 from J, leaving 11 bases between them. The CDR3 sequence is CASSQVGEGNTEAFF. The CDR3 DNA sequence: TGTGCCAGCAGCCAAGTGGGGGAAGGTAACACTGAAGCTTTCTTT.

V usage is TRBV7-2 and J usage is TRBJ2-1; D is ambiguous. CDR1 and CDR2 (germline): SGHTA, FQGNSA. Deletions cut 6 bases from V and 5 bases from J, with 11 bases between. The CDR3 spans 13 residues. CDR3 in DNA: TGTGCCAGCAGTCAGACTGCCCACAATGAGCAGTTCTTC. This codes for CASSQTAHNEQFF. The complete variable domain, with remaining parts taken from reference TRBV7-2 and TRBJ2-1, reads GAGVSQSPSNKVTEKGKDVELRCDPISGHTALYWYRQSLGQGLEFLIYFQGNSAPDKSGLPSDRFSAERTGGSVSTLTIQRTQQEDSAVYLCASSQTAHNEQFFGPGTRLTVL.

In nucleotides, the CDR3 is TGTGCCAGCACGGGTCGAGGGGCGGGCTACACCTTC. It specifies CASTGRGAGYTF. The V call is TRBV25-1, the J call TRBJ1-2; TRBD1 might be the D (5 bases). Trimming stripped 7 bases from V and 8 bases from J, with 14 bases between. The CDR3 is made up of 12 amino acids. From germline, CDR1 is MGHDK and CDR2 SYGVNS.

The chain is built from TRBV18 and TRBJ2-7, with 8 nucleotides matching TRBD1. This CDR3 has 17 residues. With 4 bases clipped from V and 0 bases from J, the junction kept 11 bases outside the gene matches. In germline, CDR1 is KGHSH, CDR2 LQKENI. CDR3 residues: CASSQRPRQGISYEQYF. CDR3 coding DNA: TGTGCCAGCTCACAGAGGCCGAGACAGGGGATCTCCTACGAGCAGTACTTC. The variable domain in full, completed from reference TRBV18 and TRBJ2-7, reads NAGVMQNPRHLVRRRGQEARLRCSPMKGHSHVYWYRQLPEEGLKFMVYLQKENIIDESGMPKERFSAEFPKEGPSILRIQQVVRGDSAAYFCASSQRPRQGISYEQYFGPGTRLTVT.

CDR3 DNA: TGTGCCAGCAGTGAAGCAGGGCACACCGGGGAGCTGTTTTTT. It translates to CASSEAGHTGELFF. J is TRBJ2-2 and V is TRBV6-1; D unresolved. The CDR3 extends over 14 amino acids. Germline V CDR1 and CDR2: MNHNS, SASEGT. Trimming cost V 0 bases and J 3 bases, with 5 bases left between them.

The rearrangement uses TRBV19 and TRBJ2-5, with D perhaps matching TRBD1 or TRBD2 (5 bases each). In germline, CDR1 is LNHDA, CDR2 SQIVND (reference sequence). CDR3 length: 15 residues. The germline V and J ends were trimmed by 8 bases and 3 bases, with 19 bases remaining between them. CDR3 protein: CASQDRDLQEETQYF. The CDR3 DNA reads TGTGCCAGTCAGGACCGGGACCTCCAGGAAGAGACCCAGTACTTC. The full variable domain, its missing parts supplied by reference TRBV19 and TRBJ2-5, is DGGITQSPKYLFRKEGQNVTLSCEQNLNHDAMYWYRQDPGQGLRLIYYSQIVNDFQKGDIAEGYSVSREKKESFPLTVTSAQKNPTAFYLCASQDRDLQEETQYFGPGTRLLVL.

This clone appeared a few times. The rearrangement links TRBV10-3 to TRBJ1-1, with D possibly matching TRBD1 (6 bases). Germline V CDR1 and CDR2: ENHRY, SYGVKD. The CDR3 covers 13 residues. V lost 4 bases, J lost 1 base, and 7 bases lay in between. The CDR3, as DNA: TGTGCCATCAGTGGACAGGAGAACACTGAAGCTTTCTTT. This codes for CAISGQENTEAFF.

The rearrangement joins TRBV4-1 to TRBJ1-4, with a weak D call TRBD1 (5 bases). Looked up from germline, CDR1 is MGHRA and CDR2 is YSYEKL. Trimming took off 4 bases at V and 0 bases at J, with 12 bases between the two ends. The CDR3 runs 16 residues. This CDR3 is CASSPRGAATNEKLFF. The CDR3 nucleotides are TGCGCCAGCAGCCCACGCGGGGCGGCAACTAATGAAAAACTGTTTTTT.

The chain combines TRBV7-2 with TRBJ1-5, with no clear D. The CDR3 is 11 amino acids. Trimming left V 7 bases short and J 9 bases short, with 10 bases between. Germline CDR1 and CDR2: SGHTA and FQGNSA. In DNA form, the CDR3 reads TGTGCCAGCATCTTTAGGTGGCCCCAGCATTTT. It specifies CASIFRWPQHF.

The V call is TRBV7-2, the J call TRBJ1-5; possibly TRBD1 for D (5 bases). CDR1 and CDR2 (germline): SGHTA, FQGNSA. V was shortened by 3 bases and J by 6 bases, with 9 bases between the two germline ends. CDR3 size: 13 residues. The CDR3 sequence is CASSFLGGQPQHF. The CDR3 bases are TGTGCCAGCAGCTTTCTGGGGGGTCAGCCCCAGCATTTT.

The gene calls are TRBV6-5 and TRBJ2-7; D call uncertain. The CDR3 length is 11 residues. V dropped 5 bases and J dropped 5 bases, with 7 bases sitting between them. Germline CDR1 and CDR2: MNHEY and SVGAGI. In DNA form, the CDR3 reads TGTGCCAGCAGTCTATTCCACGAGCAGTACTTC. Encoded protein: CASSLFHEQYF.